This entry lists 8 T cell receptor beta chains sequenced from one sample in a study of T cell repertoires in cytomegalovirus infection. TCRdb processed the reads anew with MiXCR; each CDR3 protein has one entry. The table shows approximately 500,000 distinct CDR3 sequences, with 11% occurring only once. The material sequenced was PBMCs. All receptors derive from a human donor in good health (CMV status not recorded). Some clones in this sample may be carry-over from other donors' samples.

The chain is built from TRBV20-1 and TRBJ2-1; TRBD2 is a possible D gene (5 bases). V lost 1 base and J 7 bases, leaving 11 bases between the germline ends. The CDR3 consists of 13 residues. Germline loops: CDR1 DFQATT, CDR2 SNEGSKA (reference sequence). The DNA for the CDR3 is TGCAGTGCTAGAGGGGGTCGACTAAATGAGCAGTTCTTC. This translates into CSARGGRLNEQFF.

V and J are TRBV10-3 and TRBJ2-1; possibly TRBD1 or TRBD2 for D (7 bases each). This CDR3 has 11 residues. Germline V lookup: CDR1 ENHRY, CDR2 SYGVKD. V gave up 8 bases and J gave up 9 bases, with 11 bases separating them. The CDR3 DNA follows: TGTGCCATCTCAGGGGGGGGTGAGCAGTTCTTC. It encodes CAISGGGEQFF.

The rearrangement joins TRBV6-1 to TRBJ1-1; TRBD1 aligns across 8 bases. The CDR3 has 15 amino acids. J gave up 6 bases and V 3 bases, and 9 bases lay outside the gene matches. Per germline, CDR1 MNHNS and CDR2 SASEGT. The CDR3 loop is CASSELGQVFPEAFF. CDR3 DNA: TGTGCCAGCAGTGAGCTGGGACAGGTATTCCCTGAAGCTTTCTTT.

This clonotype showed up many times. The V and J genes are TRBV6-5 and TRBJ2-7, with TRBD1 matching over 8 bases. From germline, CDR1 is MNHEY and CDR2 SVGAGI. CDR3 length: 14 amino acids. V gave up 3 bases and J gave up 7 bases; unmatched junction bases: 8. This CDR3 reads CASSYRDRGREQYF. CDR3 nucleotides: TGTGCCAGCAGTTATCGCGACAGGGGAAGGGAGCAGTACTTC.

The genes are TRBV29-1 and TRBJ1-1; D is unclear. The germline gives CDR1 SQVTM, CDR2 ANQGSEA. V was pared by 2 bases and J by 0 bases, with 13 bases between. CDR3 length: 15 residues. The CDR3 loop reads CSVESRVNMNTEAFF. As DNA, the CDR3 is TGCAGCGTTGAATCTAGGGTAAACATGAACACTGAAGCTTTCTTT.

This clonotype has a count of ten or more. The chain uses TRBV5-6 and TRBJ2-7, with TRBD2 matching over 7 bases. Germline CDR1 is SGHDT and CDR2 is YYEEEE. There are 15 residues in the CDR3. Germline trimming cut 3 bases from V and 1 base from J; bases unmatched to any gene: 7. The CDR3 spells CASSSSSGLSYEQYF. Here the CDR3 DNA reads TGTGCCAGCAGCTCCAGTAGCGGGTTATCCTACGAGCAGTACTTC.

This clonotype was seen at least ten times. In DNA, the CDR3 is TGCAGTGCTAGTGAGGCAGGGGGCTCCGGGGCCAACGTCCTGACTTTC. It is translated as CSASEAGGSGANVLTF. J is TRBJ2-6 and V is TRBV20-1, with 8 bases matching TRBD1. This CDR3 contains 16 residues. Per germline, CDR1 DFQATT and CDR2 SNEGSKA (reference sequence). V shed 3 bases, J shed 4 bases, and the junction held 8 bases outside the gene matches.

This clonotype was counted many times. This rearrangement joins TRBV18 to TRBJ2-7; D not certain. Germline V gene sequence: CDR1 KGHSH, CDR2 LQKENI. Trimming removed 3 bases at V and 7 bases at J, with 16 bases between. The CDR3 extends over 14 amino acids. CDR3 DNA: TGTGCCAGCTCACCTGGGCAGTATCTAGAAGAGCAGTACTTC. It codes for CASSPGQYLEEQYF.